The 29 T cell receptor beta chains in this list originate from one sample, sequenced in a study of blood T cell repertoires in COVID-19. Method: immunoSEQ multiplex PCR; TCRdb's copy keeps in-frame clones and lacks some. The table lists about 260,000 clones, 80% to 90% of them singletons. Source material: peripheral blood. Receptors originate from a man in his sixties with acute or convalescent COVID-19.

The chain joins TRBV10-3 to TRBJ1-1; TRBD1 agrees at 8 bases. CDR3 length: 16 amino acids. J lost 1 base, V lost 10 bases, and 14 bases had no gene match. Germline V gene data show CDR1 as ENHRY and CDR2 as SYGVKD. The CDR3 bases are TGTGCCAGCAGCCGGACAGGGAGGTCGGCGAACACTGAAGCTTTCTTT. It codes for CASSRTGRSANTEAFF.

The V gene is TRBV19, the J gene TRBJ2-7, with TRBD2 identical over 7 bases. CDR3 size: 13 residues. Germline trimming cut 7 bases from V and 3 bases from J; bases unmatched to any gene: 6. CDR1 and CDR2 from the germline V gene are LNHDA and SQIVND (reference sequence). This chain's CDR3 is CASNTGGDYEQYF. For the CDR3, the DNA is TGTGCCAGTAACACTGGGGGGGACTACGAGCAGTACTTC.

J is TRBJ2-3 and V is TRBV18; 8 nucleotides match TRBD1. The CDR3 length is 14 residues. Per germline, CDR1 KGHSH and CDR2 LQKENI. V shed 3 bases and J 8 bases; nucleotides not matched to a gene: 7. CDR3 nucleotides: TGTGCCAGCTCACCCGGACAGGGCCCGGGTACGCAGTATTTT. Protein product: CASSPGQGPGTQYF. Filled out from reference TRBV18 and TRBJ2-3, the complete variable domain reads NAGVMQNPRHLVRRRGQEARLRCSPMKGHSHVYWYRQLPEEGLKFMVYLQKENIIDESGMPKERFSAEFPKEGPSILRIQQVVRGDSAAYFCASSPGQGPGTQYFGPGTRLTVL.

The V and J genes are TRBV7-9 and TRBJ2-3, with TRBD2 matching over 14 bases. The CDR3 totals 19 residues. Trimming cost V 2 bases and J 0 bases; bases outside gene matches: 7. Germline V gene sequence: CDR1 SEHNR, CDR2 FQNEAQ (reference sequence). The CDR3 DNA follows: TGTGCCAGCAGCTTAAAAGGGACTAGCGGGGGTAGAAGCACAGATACGCAGTATTTT. This encodes CASSLKGTSGGRSTDTQYF.

V usage is TRBV5-1 and J usage is TRBJ2-3, with D possibly TRBD1 on 6 matching bases. The CDR3 contains 14 residues. Looked up from germline, CDR1 is SGHRS and CDR2 is YFSETQ. Trimming removed 4 bases from V and 2 bases from J, with 11 bases in between. The CDR3 loop reads CASSHRDTTDTQYF. As DNA, the CDR3 is TGCGCCAGCAGCCACCGGGACACCACAGATACGCAGTATTTT.

This chain links TRBV6-5 with TRBJ1-5, with TRBD1 identical over 7 bases. Germline V gene data show CDR1 as MNHEY and CDR2 as SVGAGI. Losses at the gene ends were 5 bases for V and 0 bases for J; bases not matched to a gene: 4. The CDR3 contains 15 residues. The DNA of the CDR3 is TGTGCCAGCAGTAGACAGGGTTATAGCAATCAGCCCCAGCATTTT. Translating gives CASSRQGYSNQPQHF.

This clone has more than one count but fewer than ten. V is TRBV3-1 (or the pseudogene TRBV3-2) and J is TRBJ1-1; D remains unclear. Germline CDR1 reads LGHDT; CDR2 reads YNNKEL (reference sequence). The V end was cut by 2 bases, the J end by 1 base, with 5 bases between. This CDR3 contains 13 residues. Here the CDR3 DNA reads TGTGCCAGCAGCCAACAGCGGAACACTGAAGCTTTCTTT. This encodes CASSQQRNTEAFF.

This chain connects TRBV5-1 to TRBJ1-6; 9 bases are shared with TRBD1. The CDR3 runs to 15 residues. Germline values: CDR1 SGHRS, CDR2 YFSETQ. Trimming at V came to 0 bases and at J to 10 bases, leaving 5 bases not matched to a gene. The chain's CDR3 is CASSLDRGQRSPLHF. The CDR3 DNA is TGCGCCAGCAGCTTGGACAGGGGGCAGCGGTCACCCCTCCACTTT.

The V gene is TRBV6-4, the J gene TRBJ2-3, with 14 bases aligning to TRBD2. Trimming cost V 6 bases and J 5 bases; bases outside gene matches: 16. This CDR3 comprises 19 residues. Germline-derived CDR1 and CDR2 are MRHNA and SNTAGT. The chain's CDR3 is CASRGRGLAGAWSEDTQYF. DNA for the CDR3: TGTGCCAGCAGAGGCCGGGGACTAGCGGGAGCTTGGTCCGAAGATACGCAGTATTTT.

The chain recombines TRBV6-4 with TRBJ2-7; D might be TRBD2 (5 bases). The CDR3 loop spans 15 amino acids. V lost 0 bases and J 4 bases, leaving 13 bases between the germline ends. CDR1 is MRHNA, CDR2 SNTAGT, per germline. The CDR3 spells CASSDSEGARYEQYF. The CDR3 nucleotides are TGTGCCAGCAGTGACTCCGAGGGAGCGAGGTACGAGCAGTACTTC.

This clone was picked up many times. The chain has TRBV7-9 and TRBJ1-5; tentatively, D is TRBD1 (6 bases). CDR3 length equals 15 residues. V shed 5 bases and J shed 5 bases, with 16 bases lying between them. Germline V CDR1 and CDR2: SEHNR, FQNEAQ (reference sequence). The CDR3 protein is CASSKTGLGHQPQHF. The CDR3 coding sequence is TGTGCCAGCAGCAAGACAGGCTTGGGGCATCAGCCCCAGCATTTT.

This sequence joins TRBV19 and TRBJ2-7; 10 nucleotides line up with TRBD1. Germline CDR1 is LNHDA and CDR2 is SQIVND (reference sequence). V lost 8 bases, J lost 5 bases, and 6 bases stayed unmatched. This CDR3 is built from 13 residues. CDR3: CASSGTGDNEQYF. DNA of the CDR3: TGTGCCAGTTCCGGGACAGGGGACAACGAGCAGTACTTC.

The chain uses TRBV21-1 and TRBJ1-6; the table gives TRBD1 as D, unverified against the DNA. TRBV21-1 is recorded as a pseudogene. CDR3 size: 15 residues. This CDR3 reads CASSSEDRECSPLHF. CDR3 DNA sequence: TGTGCCAGCAGCTCTGAGGACAGGGAATGTTCACCCCTCCACTTT.

The J gene is TRBJ2-7, the V gene TRBV20-1; TRBD2 agrees at 16 bases. The CDR3 covers 17 residues. The V segment lost 3 bases and the J segment 0 bases; nucleotides outside the gene matches: 5. Germline V gives CDR1 DFQATT, CDR2 SNEGSKA (reference sequence). CDR3 DNA: TGCAGTGCTAGTCCGGGACTAGCGGGAGGGCGCTCCTACGAGCAGTACTTC. It specifies CSASPGLAGGRSYEQYF.

This sequence joins TRBV3-1 (or the pseudogene TRBV3-2) and TRBJ2-1; 7 nucleotides line up with TRBD1. Losses at the gene ends were 4 bases for V and 7 bases for J; bases not matched to a gene: 10. The CDR3 is 15 residues long. CDR1 is LGHDT and CDR2 is YNNKEL in the germline V gene (reference sequence). The CDR3 loop reads CASSPWRQGINEQFF. In DNA form, the CDR3 reads TGTGCCAGCAGCCCATGGAGACAGGGTATTAATGAGCAGTTCTTC.

The gene calls are TRBV6-6 and TRBJ2-1; tentative D call: TRBD2 (6 bases). Germline lookup yields CDR1 MNHNY and CDR2 SVGAGI (reference sequence). The CDR3 has 13 residues. Trimming removed 6 bases from V and 6 bases from J, with 12 bases in between. The chain's CDR3 is CASSYETSNEQFF. Written as DNA, the CDR3 is TGTGCCAGCAGCTACGAGACTAGCAATGAGCAGTTCTTC.

The chain links TRBV3-1 (or the pseudogene TRBV3-2) to TRBJ2-4; TRBD2 might be the D (5 bases). There are 15 residues in the CDR3. Deletions cut 4 bases from V and 1 base from J, with 11 bases between. Germline-derived CDR1 and CDR2 are LGHDT and YNNKEL (reference sequence). CDR3 bases: TGTGCCAGCAGCCGGAAGTCGGGGGCCAAAAACATTCAGTACTTC. This codes for CASSRKSGAKNIQYF.

The V gene is TRBV19, the J gene TRBJ1-5; 8 bases map to TRBD1. CDR3 size: 16 residues. The V segment lost 4 bases and the J segment 4 bases; nucleotides outside the gene matches: 9. Germline V gives CDR1 LNHDA, CDR2 SQIVND (reference sequence). The CDR3 spells CASSTTGTGGNQPQHF. The CDR3 nucleotides read TGTGCCAGTAGTACGACCGGGACAGGAGGGAATCAGCCCCAGCATTTT.

The DNA for the CDR3 is TGTGCCAGCAGTAGAGACAGTGATCACTCCTACAATGAGCAGTTCTTC. This translates into CASSRDSDHSYNEQFF. V usage is TRBV27 and J usage is TRBJ2-1; weak D call: TRBD1 (5 bases). Germline CDR1 and CDR2: MNHEY and SMNVEV (reference sequence). The V end lost 5 bases, the J end lost 0 bases, and 14 bases lay between the germline ends. CDR3 size: 16 residues.

Concerning this clone: Sequence at one end of the junction differs from germline and may be a read error. Here the CDR3 reads CASSLGTRNGRFF. CDR3 in DNA: TGTGCCAGCAGCCTAGGGACAAGGAACGGACGATTTTTT. The rearrangement links TRBV3-1 (or the pseudogene TRBV3-2) to TRBJ1-3, with a tentative D call TRBD1 (6 bases). Germline lookup yields CDR1 LGHDT and CDR2 YNNKEL (reference sequence). This CDR3 spans 13 amino acids.

Notes on this clone: Other DNA sequences in this sample translate to the same CDR3. J is TRBJ2-5 and V is TRBV18, with D maybe TRBD2 (6 bases). CDR3 length: 14 residues. Trimming removed 2 bases at V and 0 bases at J, with 7 bases between. Germline V gives CDR1 KGHSH, CDR2 LQKENI. CDR3 DNA sequence: TGTGCCAGCTCACCAGGGGGGTACCAAGAGACCCAGTACTTC. Translation: CASSPGGYQETQYF.

The chain joins TRBV5-6 to TRBJ2-1, with 7 bases fitting TRBD2. V trimming: 3 bases; J trimming: 7 bases; junction bases outside the gene matches: 16. The CDR3 contains 17 residues. Germline-derived CDR1 and CDR2 are SGHDT and YYEEEE. CDR3 protein: CASSSMAGRALENEQFF. The DNA of the CDR3 is TGTGCCAGCAGCTCAATGGCAGGGAGGGCCTTGGAGAATGAGCAGTTCTTC.

In its sample, this clone was seen once. Written as DNA, the CDR3 is TGCGCCAGCAGCTCGTCAGTCTCCTATGGCTACACCTTC. This translates into CASSSSVSYGYTF. The J gene is TRBJ1-2, the V gene TRBV5-1; D remains unclear. Germline V gives CDR1 SGHRS, CDR2 YFSETQ. The CDR3 is 13 amino acids. The V end was cut by 3 bases, the J end by 4 bases, with 10 bases between.

This sequence joins TRBV27 and TRBJ1-2; 7 bases are a match to TRBD1. The germline V gene has CDR1 MNHEY and CDR2 SMNVEV (reference sequence). Trimming removed 0 bases from V and 6 bases from J; junction bases left unmatched: 4. This CDR3 contains 14 residues. The CDR3 region has the DNA TGTGCCAGCAGTTTATCGGGGACAGAGAATGGCTACACCTTC. Translated, it gives CASSLSGTENGYTF.

The V call is TRBV10-3, the J call TRBJ2-5, with D possibly TRBD2 on 6 matching bases. Germline V gene lookup returns CDR1 ENHRY and CDR2 SYGVKD. CDR3 length: 15 amino acids. Trimming stripped 5 bases from V and 7 bases from J, with 20 bases between. CDR3 loop: CAISQRSSLGGTQYF. The CDR3 nucleotides read TGTGCCATCAGTCAGCGATCATCCCTCGGGGGGACCCAGTACTTC.

V is TRBV15 and J is TRBJ1-3; no firm D call. The CDR3 spans 14 residues. The germline CDR1 and CDR2 sequences are LNHNV and YYDKDF (reference sequence). Trimming removed 1 base from V and 4 bases from J, with 8 bases in between. This CDR3 is CATSRGRGGNTIYF. CDR3 sequence (DNA): TGTGCCACCAGCAGAGGCCGGGGAGGAAACACCATATATTTT. Based on the CDR3 plus reference TRBV15 and TRBJ1-3, the full variable domain is DAMVIQNPRYQVTQFGKPVTLSCSQTLNHNVMYWYQQKSSQAPKLLFHYYDKDFNNEADTPDNFQSRRPNTSFCFLDIRSPGLGDTAMYLCATSRGRGGNTIYFGEGSWLTVV.

This rearrangement joins TRBV29-1 to TRBJ1-1; TRBD1 aligns across 11 bases. This CDR3 comprises 14 residues. The germline gives CDR1 SQVTM, CDR2 ANQGSEA. J lost 1 base, V lost 7 bases, and 5 bases had no gene match. CDR3 amino acids: CSAIGQGANTEAFF. For the CDR3, the DNA is TGCAGCGCCATAGGACAGGGGGCGAACACTGAAGCTTTCTTT. The full variable domain, its missing parts supplied by reference TRBV29-1 and TRBJ1-1, is SAVISQKPSRDICQRGTSLTIQCQVDSQVTMMFWYRQQPGQSLTLIATANQGSEATYESGFVIDKFPISRPNLTFSTLTVSNMSPEDSSIYLCSAIGQGANTEAFFGQGTRLTVV.

The rearrangement joins TRBV16 to TRBJ2-3, with a possible D match to TRBD2 (5 bases). Germline values: CDR1 KGHSY, CDR2 FQNENV. The length of the CDR3 is 14 residues. Trimming pared 4 bases from V and 0 bases from J, leaving 8 bases between. CDR3 residues: CASSPWTSTDTQYF. DNA of the CDR3: TGTGCCAGCAGCCCTTGGACTAGCACAGATACGCAGTATTTT.

V and J are TRBV6-2 or TRBV6-3 and TRBJ2-2; the D gene is possibly TRBD2 (5 bases). The CDR3 contains 12 residues. With 6 bases removed from V and 9 bases from J, the gap between germline ends came to 11 bases. From germline, CDR1 is MNHEY and CDR2 SVGEGT. CDR3 region: CASSDPSRELFF. The CDR3 DNA follows: TGTGCCAGCAGCGACCCTAGCAGGGAGCTGTTTTTT.